This TCR beta chain emerged from a study of tumor-infiltrating lymphocytes in primary liver carcinoma. Study as a whole: The cohort consisted of patients whose primary liver carcinoma was surgically resected.

In regard to this clonotype: Its antigen is unidentified. Germline and junction disagree at one end, which may indicate a read error.

Blood RNA came from unsorted whole blood; germline DNA was also extracted. Findings and limits, study-wide: A significantly higher top-250-clone fraction was found in tumors than in blood (p = 0.039). Tumor region pairs shared more overlap than did tumor-adjacent and tumor-blood pairs.

The CDR3 spans 15 residues. The V gene's germline CDR1 is SGHAT and CDR2 FQNNGV. The investigators made TCR beta cDNA from about 500 ng total RNA, using a constant-region primer. Three-round nested multiplex PCR performed with slightly modified ARM-PCR produced the TCR beta libraries. For about 11 cycles apiece, the opening two PCR rounds ran with TRBV1-TRBV30 forward primers and a C-beta reverse primer. MiXCR, applied by TCRdb to the multiplex PCR reads, yields one record per CDR3 protein. In the table there are under 200,000 distinct CDR3 sequences, less than 65% of which are singletons. The chain employs TRBV11-2 and TRBJ2-1, with D perhaps TRBD1 (6 bases). Source material: peripheral blood. The receptor comes from a woman aged 60-70 years with primary liver carcinoma and hepatitis B virus infection. The CDR3 loop is CASSLGALSYNGQFF. In nucleotides, the CDR3 is TGTGCCAGCAGCTTGGGGGCCCTCTCCTACAATGGGCAGTTCTTC.